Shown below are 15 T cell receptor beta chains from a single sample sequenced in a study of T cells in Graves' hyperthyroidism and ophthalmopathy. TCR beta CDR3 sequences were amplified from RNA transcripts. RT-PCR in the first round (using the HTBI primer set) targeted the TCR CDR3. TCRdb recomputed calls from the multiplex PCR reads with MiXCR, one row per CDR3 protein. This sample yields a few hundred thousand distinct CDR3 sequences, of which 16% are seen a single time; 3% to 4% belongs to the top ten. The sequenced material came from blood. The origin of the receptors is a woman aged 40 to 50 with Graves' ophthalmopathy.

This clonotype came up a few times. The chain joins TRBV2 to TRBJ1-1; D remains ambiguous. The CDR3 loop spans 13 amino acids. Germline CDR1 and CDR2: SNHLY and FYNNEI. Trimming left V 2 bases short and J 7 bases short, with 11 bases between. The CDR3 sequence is CASSERWGIEAFF. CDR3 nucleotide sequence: TGTGCCAGCAGTGAAAGGTGGGGAATTGAAGCTTTCTTT. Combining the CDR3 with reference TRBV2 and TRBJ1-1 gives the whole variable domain EPEVTQTPSHQVTQMGQEVILRCVPISNHLYFYWYRQILGQKVEFLVSFYNNEISEKSEIFDDQFSVERPDGSNFTLKIRSTKLEDSAMYFCASSERWGIEAFFGQGTRLTVV.

The DNA for the CDR3 is TGTGCCAGCAGTCCGGACAGGGGAGGGGGAACCGGGGAGCTGTTTTTT. Its translation is CASSPDRGGGTGELFF. The chain employs TRBV27 and TRBJ2-2, with 9 positions matching TRBD1. The CDR3 spans 16 residues. Germline CDR1 MNHEY, CDR2 SMNVEV (reference sequence). Germline trimming cut 5 bases from V and 5 bases from J; bases unmatched to any gene: 9.

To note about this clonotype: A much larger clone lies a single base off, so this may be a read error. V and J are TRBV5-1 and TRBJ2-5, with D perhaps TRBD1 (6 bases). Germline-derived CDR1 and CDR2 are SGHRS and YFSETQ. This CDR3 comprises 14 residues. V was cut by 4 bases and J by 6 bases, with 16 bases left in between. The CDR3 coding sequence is TGCGCCAGCAGCCTAGGACAGAGGGGACAGACCCAGTACTTC. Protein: CASSLGQRGQTQYF. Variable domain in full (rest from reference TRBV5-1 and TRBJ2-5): KAGVTQTPRYLIKTRGQQVTLSCSPISGHRSVSWYQQTPGQGLQFLFEYFSETQRNKGNFPGRFSGRQFSNSRSEMNVSTLELGDSALYLCASSLGQRGQTQYFGPGTRLLVL.

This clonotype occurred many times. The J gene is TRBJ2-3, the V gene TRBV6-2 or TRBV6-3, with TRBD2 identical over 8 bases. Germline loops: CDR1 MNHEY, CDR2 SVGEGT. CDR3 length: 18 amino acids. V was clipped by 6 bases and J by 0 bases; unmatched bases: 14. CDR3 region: CASRNQDVAGLSTDTQYF. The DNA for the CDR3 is TGTGCCAGCAGAAACCAGGACGTAGCGGGGCTTAGCACAGATACGCAGTATTTT.

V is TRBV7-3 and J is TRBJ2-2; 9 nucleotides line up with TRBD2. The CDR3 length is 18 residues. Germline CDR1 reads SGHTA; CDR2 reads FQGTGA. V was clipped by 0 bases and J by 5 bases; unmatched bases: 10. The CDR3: CASSLTFSGRWGTGELFF. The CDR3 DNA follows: TGTGCCAGCAGCTTAACGTTTAGCGGGAGATGGGGAACCGGGGAGCTGTTTTTT.

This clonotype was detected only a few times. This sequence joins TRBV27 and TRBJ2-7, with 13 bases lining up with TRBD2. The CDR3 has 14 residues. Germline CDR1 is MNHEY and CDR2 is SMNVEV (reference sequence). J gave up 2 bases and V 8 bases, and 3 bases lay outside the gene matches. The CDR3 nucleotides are TGTGCCAGCGCGACTAGCGGGAGGCCCTACGAGCAGTACTTC. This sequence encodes CASATSGRPYEQYF.

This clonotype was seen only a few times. This CDR3 reads CASSLLAVGNEQFF. The CDR3 DNA sequence: TGTGCCAGCAGCTTATTAGCGGTCGGCAATGAGCAGTTCTTC. The chain links TRBV7-2 to TRBJ2-1, with a weak D call TRBD2 (6 bases). V dropped 2 bases and J dropped 6 bases, with 11 bases sitting between them. Germline V gene data show CDR1 as SGHTA and CDR2 as FQGNSA. The CDR3 has 14 residues.

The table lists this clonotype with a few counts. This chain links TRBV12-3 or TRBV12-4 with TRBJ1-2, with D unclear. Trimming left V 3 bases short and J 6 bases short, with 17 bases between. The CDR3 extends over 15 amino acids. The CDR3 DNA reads TGTGCCAGCAGTTTGTCTTATGGAGGTGAGAATGGCTACACCTTC. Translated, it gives CASSLSYGGENGYTF.

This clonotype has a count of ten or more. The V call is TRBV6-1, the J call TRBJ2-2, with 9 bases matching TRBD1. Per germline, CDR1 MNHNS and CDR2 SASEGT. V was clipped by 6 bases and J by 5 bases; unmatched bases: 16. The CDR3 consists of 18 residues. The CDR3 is CASSSPGQGKYRTGELFF. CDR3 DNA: TGTGCCAGCAGCTCGCCGGGACAGGGAAAGTATCGGACCGGGGAGCTGTTTTTT.

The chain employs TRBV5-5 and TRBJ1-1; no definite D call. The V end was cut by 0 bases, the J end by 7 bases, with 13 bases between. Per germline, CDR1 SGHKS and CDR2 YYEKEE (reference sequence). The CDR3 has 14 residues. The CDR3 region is CASSLAHLRGEAFF. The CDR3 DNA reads TGTGCCAGCAGCTTGGCCCACCTTCGCGGTGAAGCTTTCTTT.

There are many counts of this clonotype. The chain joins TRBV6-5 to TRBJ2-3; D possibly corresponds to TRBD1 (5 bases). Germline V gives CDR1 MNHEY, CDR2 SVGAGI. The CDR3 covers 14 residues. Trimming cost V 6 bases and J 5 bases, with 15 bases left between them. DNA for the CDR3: TGTGCCAGCAGGTTTCAGGGTGGTGGAGATACGCAGTATTTT. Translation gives CASRFQGGGDTQYF.

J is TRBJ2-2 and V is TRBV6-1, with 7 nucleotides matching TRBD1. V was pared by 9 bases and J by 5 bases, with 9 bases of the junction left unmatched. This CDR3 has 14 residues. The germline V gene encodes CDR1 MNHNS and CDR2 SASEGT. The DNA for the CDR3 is TGTGCCAGTGAATGGGACAGTAGTACCGGGGAGCTGTTTTTT. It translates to CASEWDSSTGELFF.

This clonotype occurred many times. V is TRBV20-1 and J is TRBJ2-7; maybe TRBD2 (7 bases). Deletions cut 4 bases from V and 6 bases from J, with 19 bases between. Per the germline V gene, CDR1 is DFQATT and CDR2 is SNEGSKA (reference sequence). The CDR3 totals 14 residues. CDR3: CSAIGEGELLEQYF. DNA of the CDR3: TGCAGTGCTATCGGGGAGGGGGAGCTTCTCGAGCAGTACTTC.

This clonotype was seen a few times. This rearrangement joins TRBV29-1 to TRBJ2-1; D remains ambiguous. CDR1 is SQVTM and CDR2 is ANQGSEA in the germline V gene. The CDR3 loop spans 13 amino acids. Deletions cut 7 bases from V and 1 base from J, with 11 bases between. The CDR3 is CSGYTDSYNEQFF. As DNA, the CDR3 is TGCAGCGGATACACCGATTCCTACAATGAGCAGTTCTTC.

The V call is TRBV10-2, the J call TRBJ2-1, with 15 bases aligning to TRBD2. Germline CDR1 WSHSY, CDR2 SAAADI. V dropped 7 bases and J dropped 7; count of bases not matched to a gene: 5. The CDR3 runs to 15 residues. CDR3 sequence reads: CASNPGLAGGNEQFF. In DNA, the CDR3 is TGCGCCAGCAACCCGGGACTAGCGGGGGGTAATGAGCAGTTCTTC.